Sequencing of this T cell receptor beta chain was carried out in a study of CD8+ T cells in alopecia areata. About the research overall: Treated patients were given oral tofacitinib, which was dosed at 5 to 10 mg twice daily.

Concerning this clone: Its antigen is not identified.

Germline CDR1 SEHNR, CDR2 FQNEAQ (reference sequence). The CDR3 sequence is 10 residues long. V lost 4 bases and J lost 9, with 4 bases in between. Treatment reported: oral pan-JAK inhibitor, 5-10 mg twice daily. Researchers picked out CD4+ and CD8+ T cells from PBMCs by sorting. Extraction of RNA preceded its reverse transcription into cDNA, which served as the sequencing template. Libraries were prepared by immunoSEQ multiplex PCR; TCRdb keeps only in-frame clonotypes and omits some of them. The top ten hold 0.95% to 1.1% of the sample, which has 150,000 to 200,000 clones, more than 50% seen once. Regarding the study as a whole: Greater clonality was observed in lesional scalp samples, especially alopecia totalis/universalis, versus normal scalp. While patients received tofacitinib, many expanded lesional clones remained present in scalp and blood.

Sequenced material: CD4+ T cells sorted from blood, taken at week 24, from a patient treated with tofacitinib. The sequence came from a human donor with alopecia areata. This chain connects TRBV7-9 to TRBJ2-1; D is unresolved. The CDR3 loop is CASSSIEQFF. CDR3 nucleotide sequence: TGTGCCAGCAGCTCCATTGAGCAGTTCTTC.